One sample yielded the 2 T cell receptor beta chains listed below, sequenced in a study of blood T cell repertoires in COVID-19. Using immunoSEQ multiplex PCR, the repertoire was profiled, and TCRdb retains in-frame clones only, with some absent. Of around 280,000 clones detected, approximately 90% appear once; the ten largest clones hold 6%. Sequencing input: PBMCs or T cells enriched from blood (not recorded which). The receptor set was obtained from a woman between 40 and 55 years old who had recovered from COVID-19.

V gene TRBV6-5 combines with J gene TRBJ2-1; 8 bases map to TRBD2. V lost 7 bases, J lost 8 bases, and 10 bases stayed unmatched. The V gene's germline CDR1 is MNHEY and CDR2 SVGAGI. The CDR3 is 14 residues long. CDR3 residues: CASKEIAGTHEQFF. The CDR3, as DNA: TGTGCCAGCAAGGAGATAGCGGGAACACATGAGCAGTTCTTC.

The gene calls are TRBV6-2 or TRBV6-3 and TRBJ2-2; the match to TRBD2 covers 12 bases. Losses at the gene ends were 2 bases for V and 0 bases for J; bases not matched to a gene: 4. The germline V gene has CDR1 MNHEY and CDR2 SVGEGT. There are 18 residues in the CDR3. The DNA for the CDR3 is TGTGCCAGCAGTTACCTACTAGCGGGAGGTGCGAACACCGGGGAGCTGTTTTTT. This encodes CASSYLLAGGANTGELFF.